This passage covers 24 T cell receptor beta chains from one sample sequenced in a study of long-term antiretroviral therapy in people with HIV. An immunoSEQ assay, version v3.0, was performed at survey level. The repertoire was sequenced with immunoSEQ multiplex PCR; TCRdb's copy has only in-frame clones and lacks some. The sample shows about 38,000 clones, over 75% of them seen only once. The sample here was unsorted PBMCs, taken 1.5 years after starting antiretroviral therapy. Receptors were obtained from a man aged 18 to 30 with HIV.

This chain connects TRBV28 to TRBJ1-4; tentatively, D is TRBD1 (5 bases). The V gene's germline CDR1 is MDHEN and CDR2 SYDVKM. The CDR3 is 15 residues long. V was trimmed by 3 bases and J by 7 bases, leaving 15 bases between them. The CDR3 is CASSLPGWRGEKLFF. The CDR3 DNA is TGTGCCAGCAGTTTGCCTGGTTGGAGGGGTGAAAAACTGTTTTTT. Drawing the rest from reference TRBV28 and TRBJ1-4, the complete variable domain is DVKVTQSSRYLVKRTGEKVFLECVQDMDHENMFWYRQDPGLGLRLIYFSYDVKMKEKGDIPEGYSVSREKKERFSLILESASTNQTSMYLCASSLPGWRGEKLFFGSGTQLSVL.

This chain joins TRBV4-3 and TRBJ2-7; the D gene is possibly TRBD1 (6 bases). This CDR3 comprises 16 residues. Germline V CDR1 and CDR2: LGHNA, YSLEER. V was pared by 1 base and J by 0 bases, with 13 bases between. The CDR3 loop reads CASSQVAGEISYEQYF. The CDR3 DNA reads TGCGCCAGCAGCCAAGTGGCAGGGGAAATCTCCTACGAGCAGTACTTC.

This sequence joins TRBV5-5 and TRBJ2-7; D is unclear. The V gene lost 0 bases and the J gene lost 3 bases, with 10 bases spanning the gap. Germline V gene sequence: CDR1 SGHKS, CDR2 YYEKEE (reference sequence). This CDR3 region has 14 residues. CDR3 in amino acids: CASSLAPRDYEQYF. In DNA, the CDR3 is TGTGCCAGCAGCTTGGCCCCGAGAGACTACGAGCAGTACTTC.

DNA of the CDR3: TGTGCCAGCAGTGAAGGGGCCGGGAGCTCCTACAATGAGCAGTTCTTC. Its protein is CASSEGAGSSYNEQFF. The chain joins TRBV2 to TRBJ2-1, with D perhaps matching TRBD2 (6 bases). Per germline, CDR1 SNHLY and CDR2 FYNNEI. CDR3 length equals 16 residues. With 1 base removed from V and 0 bases from J, the gap between germline ends came to 10 bases.

V and J are TRBV19 and TRBJ1-2; no clear D. The V end lost 5 bases, the J end lost 2 bases, and 21 bases lay between the germline ends. The CDR3 has 17 residues. Looked up from germline, CDR1 is LNHDA and CDR2 is SQIVND (reference sequence). Here the CDR3 reads CASSFSPGRFANYGYTF. The CDR3 DNA follows: TGTGCCAGTAGTTTTAGTCCCGGAAGGTTTGCGAACTATGGCTACACCTTC.

This chain connects TRBV7-2 to TRBJ1-1; no reliable D call. V lost 1 base and J lost 1, with 7 bases in between. The CDR3 contains 14 residues. CDR1 SGHTA and CDR2 FQGNSA come from the germline V gene. The CDR3 DNA is TGTGCCAGCAGCTTAGGTGGAGCGAACACTGAAGCTTTCTTT. Residues: CASSLGGANTEAFF.

The CDR3 sequence is CASSWLTGTTNEKLFF. The CDR3 coding sequence is TGTGCCAGCAGCTGGTTGACCGGGACAACTAATGAAAAACTGTTTTTT. The chain combines TRBV5-6 with TRBJ1-4; D gene uncertain. CDR1 SGHDT and CDR2 YYEEEE come from the germline V gene. The CDR3 totals 16 residues. V lost 3 bases and J 0 bases, leaving 12 bases between the germline ends.

The V gene is TRBV28, the J gene TRBJ2-1, with a possible D match to TRBD2 (5 bases). The CDR3 is 15 residues long. The V gene lost 7 bases and the J gene lost 0 bases, with 13 bases spanning the gap. Germline V gene sequence: CDR1 MDHEN, CDR2 SYDVKM. The chain's CDR3 is CASIREAHSYNEQFF. The CDR3 coding sequence is TGTGCCAGCATTCGGGAAGCGCACTCCTACAATGAGCAGTTCTTC.

This clone was counted between two and nine times. The chain combines TRBV10-3 with TRBJ2-1; the D gene is possibly TRBD2 (6 bases). CDR3 length: 14 residues. V was clipped by 3 bases and J by 5 bases, with 11 bases between them. Germline assignment: CDR1 ENHRY and CDR2 SYGVKD. The CDR3 protein is CAISDGRIHNEQFF. The DNA of the CDR3 is TGTGCCATCAGTGACGGGAGAATCCACAATGAGCAGTTCTTC.

This chain connects TRBV11-3 to TRBJ1-1; D may be TRBD1 (5 bases). The CDR3 runs to 14 residues. Looked up from germline, CDR1 is SGHNT and CDR2 is YENEEA. Trimming took off 3 bases at V and 3 bases at J, with 11 bases between the two ends. The CDR3 loop is CASSLGGGDTEAFF. The DNA for the CDR3 is TGTGCCAGCAGCTTGGGTGGGGGTGACACTGAAGCTTTCTTT.

The J gene is TRBJ2-2, the V gene TRBV14; D remains unclear. V was clipped by 4 bases and J by 11 bases, with 20 bases between them. The germline CDR1 and CDR2 sequences are SGHDN and FVKESK. The CDR3 totals 15 residues. Here the CDR3 reads CASSPSPEGLRELFF. CDR3 bases: TGTGCCAGCAGCCCCTCACCGGAAGGATTGAGAGAGCTGTTTTTT.

The chain recombines TRBV19 with TRBJ2-7, with D possibly TRBD2 on 6 matching bases. This CDR3 is 14 amino acids long. Germline V CDR1 and CDR2: LNHDA, SQIVND (reference sequence). The V and J ends lost 5 bases and 3 bases respectively, with 14 bases between them. DNA for the CDR3: TGTGCCAGTAGTCCGATCGGGACTTACTACGAGCAGTACTTC. This codes for CASSPIGTYYEQYF.

This clone was counted only a few times. Other DNA sequences in the sample encode the same CDR3. This CDR3 is CASSFGYEQYF. The CDR3 bases are TGTGCCAGCAGTTTCGGGTACGAGCAGTACTTC. V gene TRBV25-1 combines with J gene TRBJ2-7; D ambiguous. V was clipped by 5 bases and J by 4 bases, with 6 bases between them. Germline CDR1 reads MGHDK; CDR2 reads SYGVNS. The CDR3 covers 11 residues.

J is TRBJ2-4 and V is TRBV7-9; 9 nucleotides match TRBD1. There are 14 residues in the CDR3. The V segment lost 5 bases and the J segment 6 bases; nucleotides outside the gene matches: 5. The germline gives CDR1 SEHNR, CDR2 FQNEAQ (reference sequence). CDR3 residues: CASSQGQGSNIQYF. CDR3 sequence (DNA): TGTGCCAGCAGCCAAGGACAGGGGTCAAACATTCAGTACTTC.

The V gene is TRBV7-9, the J gene TRBJ2-1; 7 bases fit TRBD2. The CDR3 has 16 residues. The J segment lost 3 bases and the V segment lost 1 base, leaving 6 bases of the junction unmatched. CDR1 is SEHNR and CDR2 is FQNEAQ in the germline V gene (reference sequence). The CDR3 reads CASSLGREWDYNEQFF. The CDR3, as DNA: TGTGCCAGCAGCTTAGGGCGGGAGTGGGACTACAATGAGCAGTTCTTC.

This clone appeared a single time. J is TRBJ2-1 and V is TRBV11-2; tentatively, D is TRBD2 (7 bases). There are 14 residues in the CDR3. Germline CDR1 SGHAT, CDR2 FQNNGV. Trimming took off 3 bases at V and 7 bases at J, with 13 bases between the two ends. CDR3 amino acids: CASSFSGEGNEQFF. CDR3 sequence (DNA): TGTGCCAGCAGCTTTTCAGGGGAGGGGAATGAGCAGTTCTTC.

This clone was counted only a few times. This chain links TRBV19 with TRBJ2-7; TRBD2 agrees at 7 bases. Losses at the gene ends were 5 bases for V and 2 bases for J; bases not matched to a gene: 9. The CDR3 spans 15 residues. Germline values: CDR1 LNHDA, CDR2 SQIVND (reference sequence). CDR3 loop: CASSGGSGMAYEQYF. In DNA form, the CDR3 reads TGTGCCAGTAGTGGGGGGAGCGGGATGGCCTACGAGCAGTACTTC.

The V call is TRBV14, the J call TRBJ1-1; D remains ambiguous. V was shortened by 6 bases and J by 11 bases, with 19 bases between the two germline ends. CDR1 is SGHDN and CDR2 is FVKESK in the germline V gene. The CDR3 has 13 residues. The CDR3 spells CASSPHPAGYAFF. In nucleotides, the CDR3 is TGTGCCAGCAGTCCCCATCCGGCGGGATATGCTTTCTTT.

The chain links TRBV27 to TRBJ2-1, with TRBD2 matching over 12 bases. With 6 bases clipped from V and 5 bases from J, the junction kept 14 bases outside the gene matches. This CDR3 contains 18 residues. CDR1 is MNHEY and CDR2 is SMNVEV in the germline V gene (reference sequence). The CDR3 sequence: CASSQLAGGRRNDNEQFF. The CDR3 DNA sequence: TGTGCCAGCAGCCAGCTAGCGGGAGGGAGGAGGAATGACAATGAGCAGTTCTTC.

J is TRBJ2-3 and V is TRBV30; a possible D gene is TRBD1 (6 bases). The CDR3 spans 15 residues. The V end was cut by 2 bases, the J end by 2 bases, with 14 bases between. Germline V gene sequence: CDR1 GTSNPN, CDR2 SVGIG (reference sequence). The DNA for the CDR3 is TGTGCCTGGAGTAAGGGGCCAGGGGCCACAGATACGCAGTATTTT. Its translation: CAWSKGPGATDTQYF.

This CDR3 is CAISETFGLEVYEQYF. The CDR3 nucleotides read TGTGCCATCAGTGAGACTTTCGGACTAGAAGTGTACGAGCAGTACTTC. The chain joins TRBV10-3 to TRBJ2-7, with 7 bases fitting TRBD2. The CDR3 consists of 16 residues. The V gene end was trimmed by 2 bases and the J gene end by 4 bases; junction bases not matched to a gene: 11. The germline CDR1 and CDR2 sequences are ENHRY and SYGVKD.

The CDR3 sequence: CASSLVGGQGDEKLFF. Written as DNA, the CDR3 is TGTGCCAGCAGTCTAGTAGGGGGACAGGGTGATGAAAAACTGTTTTTT. The chain recombines TRBV11-2 with TRBJ1-4; 9 nucleotides agree with TRBD1. The CDR3 extends over 16 amino acids. Germline V gene data show CDR1 as SGHAT and CDR2 as FQNNGV. With 6 bases clipped from V and 6 bases from J, the junction kept 11 bases outside the gene matches.

This clone has just one count. V is TRBV28 and J is TRBJ2-5; 7 nucleotides align to TRBD2. Germline loops: CDR1 MDHEN, CDR2 SYDVKM. This CDR3 has 15 residues. V lost 8 bases to trimming and J lost 1 base; unmatched junction nucleotides: 10. The CDR3 here is CASRPQAGSQETQYF. DNA of the CDR3: TGTGCCAGCCGCCCCCAAGCGGGAAGCCAAGAGACCCAGTACTTC.

The rearrangement uses TRBV11-2 and TRBJ2-2; D not resolved. The length of the CDR3 is 12 residues. The V and J ends lost 0 bases and 6 bases respectively, with 2 bases between them. CDR1 and CDR2 (germline): SGHAT, FQNNGV. The CDR3 DNA sequence: TGTGCCAGCAGCTTAGATCCCGGGGAGCTGTTTTTT. Protein sequence: CASSLDPGELFF.